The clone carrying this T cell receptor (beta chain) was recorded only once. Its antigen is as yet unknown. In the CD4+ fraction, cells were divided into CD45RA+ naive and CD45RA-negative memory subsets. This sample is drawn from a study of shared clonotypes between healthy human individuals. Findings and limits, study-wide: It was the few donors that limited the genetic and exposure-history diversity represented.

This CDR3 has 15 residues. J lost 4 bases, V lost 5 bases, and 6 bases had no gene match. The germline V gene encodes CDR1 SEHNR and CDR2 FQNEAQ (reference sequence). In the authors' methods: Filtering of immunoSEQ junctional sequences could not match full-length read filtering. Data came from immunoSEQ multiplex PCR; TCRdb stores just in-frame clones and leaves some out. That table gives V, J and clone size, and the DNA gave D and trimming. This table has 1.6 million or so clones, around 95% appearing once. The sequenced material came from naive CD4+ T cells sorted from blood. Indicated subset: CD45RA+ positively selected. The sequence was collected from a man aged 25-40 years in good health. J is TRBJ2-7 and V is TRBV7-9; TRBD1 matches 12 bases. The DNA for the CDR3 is TGTGCCAGCAGCCCCGGGACAGGGGGCTTTTACGAGCAGTACTTC. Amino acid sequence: CASSPGTGGFYEQYF.